These T cell receptor beta chains were read from a single sample in a study of blood T cell repertoires in COVID-19. Some clones are missing from TCRdb's copy, which holds only in-frame ones; the method was immunoSEQ multiplex PCR. The sample lists roughly 150,000 clones, about 80% occurring once. The sample consisted of peripheral blood. Every receptor here comes from a human donor in a cohort sampled during active COVID-19. CDR3s include the opening cysteine and the closing phenylalanine or tryptophan. D genes are given only for firm matches. Clone size is shown for a subset of rows, as once, few, many or a class of expanded clone.

V	J	size	D	length	CDR3	DNA
TRBV2	TRBJ1-5	-	-	14	CASSEEQGNQPQHF	TGTGCCAGCAGTGAAGAACAGGGCAATCAGCCCCAGCATTTT
TRBV7-9	TRBJ1-1	-	-	13	CASDVVGGLKLFF	TGTGCCAGCGATGTGGTGGGGGGACTGAAGCTTTTCTTT
TRBV19	TRBJ2-7	-	-	15	CASQETPGGSYEQYF	TGTGCCAGTCAAGAGACCCCGGGCGGGTCCTACGAGCAGTACTTC
TRBV19	TRBJ2-5	once	TRBD2	13	CASKERGQETQYF	TGTGCCAGTAAGGAGCGGGGCCAAGAGACCCAGTACTTC
TRBV6-5	TRBJ2-2	-	-	14	CASAQTGVTGELFF	TGTGCCAGCGCCCAGACAGGAGTCACCGGGGAGCTGTTTTTT
TRBV28	TRBJ2-7	-	TRBD1	12	CASRGQGYEQYF	TGTGCCAGCAGAGGACAGGGCTACGAGCAGTACTTC
TRBV7-9	TRBJ1-2	-	-	14	CASSLSATTYGYTF	TGTGCCAGCAGCTTAAGCGCTACTACTTATGGCTACACCTTC
TRBV10-3	TRBJ1-3	-	-	17	CAISEPRRSISGNTIYF	TGTGCCATCAGTGAGCCCCGGAGGTCTATCTCTGGAAACACCATATATTTT
TRBV25-1	TRBJ2-5	-	-	11	CASSRGETQYF	TGTGCCAGCAGCAGGGGAGAGACCCAGTACTTC
TRBV7-9	TRBJ2-1	-	-	16	CASSRASGGSYNEQFF	TGTGCCAGCAGTCGTGCGTCGGGGGGCAGCTACAATGAGCAGTTCTTC
TRBV6-5	TRBJ1-2	-	TRBD1	13	CASGRTGFYGYTF	TGTGCCAGCGGCCGGACAGGGTTCTATGGCTACACCTTC
TRBV14	TRBJ1-1	-	TRBD1	15	CASSQVDRDLPEAFF	TGTGCCAGCAGCCAAGTTGACAGGGATTTGCCTGAAGCTTTCTTT
TRBV6-5	TRBJ2-7	-	-	15	CASTVQDRASYEQYF	TGTGCCAGCACTGTTCAAGACAGAGCCTCCTACGAGCAGTACTTC
TRBV6-1	TRBJ2-3	-	-	14	CASSESGRFDTQYF	TGTGCCAGCAGTGAATCCGGTCGGTTCGATACGCAGTATTTT
TRBV10-3	TRBJ2-7	once	TRBD2	16	CAISVTSGGSSYEQYF	TGTGCCATCAGTGTCACTAGCGGCGGCAGCTCCTACGAGCAGTACTTC
TRBV3-1/TRBV3-2	TRBJ2-3	once	-	15	CASSQDSAGTDTQYF	TGTGCCAGCAGCCAAGATTCAGCGGGCACAGATACGCAGTATTTT
TRBV5-1	TRBJ2-4	-	-	14	CASSLSGARDIQYF	TGCGCCAGCAGCTTATCAGGCGCGCGGGACATTCAGTACTTC
TRBV11-3	TRBJ2-1	-	-	15	CASSFDSGTYNEQFF	TGTGCCAGCAGCTTCGACTCCGGGACATACAATGAGCAGTTCTTC
TRBV9	TRBJ1-1	-	-	14	CASSTTGMDTEAFF	TGTGCCAGCAGCACAACAGGGATGGACACTGAAGCTTTCTTT
TRBV2	TRBJ1-4	-	-	13	CASSLLRSEKLFF	TGTGCCAGCAGTCTCCTCAGATCTGAAAAACTGTTTTTT
TRBV19	TRBJ1-6	many	-	16	CASSIGRSGGNSPLHF	TGTGCCAGTAGTATAGGTCGGTCCGGGGGTAATTCACCCCTCCACTTT
TRBV11-3	TRBJ2-1	-	TRBD1	13	CASSVTGPGEQFF	TGTGCCAGCAGCGTGACAGGGCCTGGTGAGCAGTTCTTC
TRBV5-5	TRBJ1-4	once	TRBD1	16	CASSTITGTGAEKLFF	TGTGCCAGCAGCACTATCACCGGGACAGGGGCCGAAAAACTGTTTTTT
TRBV3-1/TRBV3-2	TRBJ1-3	-	-	14	CASSQVQGRGTIYF	TGTGCCAGCAGCCAAGTTCAAGGGAGAGGCACCATATATTTT
TRBV29-1	TRBJ1-2	once	TRBD1	13	CSGGTGSLAGYTF	TGCAGCGGAGGGACAGGGTCATTGGCTGGCTACACCTTC
TRBV6-5	TRBJ2-3	-	-	14	CASRKQGTTDTQYF	TGTGCCAGCAGAAAACAGGGAACCACAGATACGCAGTATTTT
TRBV28	TRBJ1-2	-	TRBD1	15	CASSLSTGLGYGYTF	TGTGCCAGCAGTCTCTCGACAGGGTTGGGATATGGCTACACCTTC